This T cell receptor beta chain is from a study of T-cell memory formation after mild COVID-19. Study details: Largely, TCR clusters stayed within a single donor.

Findings and limits, study-wide: Shrinking CD4+ clones resided mostly in CM and EM, and CD8+ ones in EMRA. Cross-reactive memory appears to have joined, as suggested by some responding clones showing up in pre-infection memory. The authors left the SARS-CoV-2 specificity of second-wave clones peaking on day 37 unconfirmed.

Regarding this clonotype: Its antigen is not identified.

TCRdb reprocessed the 5' RACE reads via MiXCR and lists one record per CDR3 protein. The profile covers roughly 35,000 distinct CDR3 sequences, with 7.7% appearing a single time and just under 30% taken by the ten largest. V dropped 1 base and J dropped 7; count of bases not matched to a gene: 10. From germline, CDR1 is SGHRS and CDR2 YFSETQ. The CDR3 is 16 residues long. The specimen sequenced was PBMCs or a T cell subset sorted from them (not recorded which). V and J are TRBV5-1 and TRBJ2-1; 8 bases align to TRBD2. The TCR comes from a man between 18 and 35 years old who had mild COVID-19 (a few samples of this study predate the infection). Cell type and time point are not known. The CDR3 protein is CASSLQIAGIVNEQFF. The CDR3 DNA is TGCGCCAGCAGCTTGCAAATAGCGGGGATTGTTAATGAGCAGTTCTTC.